The present entry profiles one TCR beta chain with its context. Its antigen target is currently unknown. No much larger clone exists at a distance of one base, and base qualities are not known. V loses 1 base, J loses 2 bases, and the germline ends lie 11 bases apart. From a lookup of the germline V gene, CDR1 and CDR2 are LGHNA and YSLEER. Including cysteine and phenylalanine, the CDR3 has 15 amino acids. Left in the record is the CDR3 DNA by itself, 45 bases read in frame from the first base. This entry is derived from a study of T-cell reconstitution after alpha-beta-depleted transplantation in children (TCRdb year 2016). Looking at the study overall: The study quantitatively tracked T-cell immune reconstitution after TCRalphabeta/CD19-depleted allogeneic hematopoietic cell transplantation in children using TCR repertoire profiling. The paper's findings and limits, for the study overall: In some patients, the high TCRbeta diversity seen at day 60 was put down to recipient T cells and intrathymic progenitors that had survived conditioning. Over subsequent months, a decline in hyperexpanded clone frequencies was noted, and after one year, T-cell counts and TCRbeta diversity were mostly ascribed to newly produced T cells. The apparently early alphabetaT-cell count recovery about two months after transplant was reportedly dependent on only several hundred rapidly expanded clones derived from non-depleted graft cells.

The library was built by means of PCR. Sequencing was performed on an Illumina HiSeq 2500. Molecular barcoding was employed in the preparation of TCR libraries, with unique molecular identifiers being used to normalize TCRbeta repertoire quantification. TCRdb itself trimmed the public reads at Q25 with fastp, ran MiXCR and retained productive beta chains. Entries that share a CDR3 protein sequence are merged under the most common genes and DNA. The sample table records around 420,000 distinct CDR3 sequences; 15% to 20% of these occur just once. Approximately 29% of the sample rests with the top ten. Interpreted using the paper, the treatment or condition label stands for: allogeneic hematopoietic cell transplantation with graft depleted of TCRalphabeta T cells and CD19 B cells. TCRalphabeta/CD19-depleted allogeneic hematopoietic cell grafts were given to the transplant recipients, all of whom were children.

This chain joins TRBV4-3 to TRBJ2-5; too little of a D gene remains to name it. This clonotype originated in a boy under two years old who had a stem cell transplant for Wiskott-Aldrich syndrome, so the T cells may come from the graft donor. The specimen was PBMCs, mostly from graft donor cells, collected 360 days after TCRalphabeta/CD19-depleted stem cell transplant. The CDR3 region: CASSQGQRKQETQYF. DNA sequence: TGCGCCAGCAGCCAAGGACAACGGAAGCAAGAGACCCAGTACTTC.